This paragraph covers one T cell receptor beta chain sequence. Here immunoSEQ multiplex PCR was the method, and the copy in TCRdb shows in-frame clones only, minus some. The data hold roughly 120,000 clones, with about 95% observed a single time. These data are taken from a study of control samples from healthy donors and cancer patients. V was pared by 4 bases and J by 8 bases, with 7 bases of the junction left unmatched. CDR3 length: 14 amino acids. Looked up from germline, CDR1 is MDHEN and CDR2 is SYDVKM. The specimen sequenced was blood. This chain joins TRBV28 and TRBJ2-4; the match to TRBD1 covers 8 bases. The origin of this receptor is a man younger than 40 in good health. The CDR3 loop reads CASSSRQGSDIQYF. CDR3 nucleotide sequence: TGTGCCAGCAGTTCCCGACAGGGGTCGGACATTCAGTACTTC.